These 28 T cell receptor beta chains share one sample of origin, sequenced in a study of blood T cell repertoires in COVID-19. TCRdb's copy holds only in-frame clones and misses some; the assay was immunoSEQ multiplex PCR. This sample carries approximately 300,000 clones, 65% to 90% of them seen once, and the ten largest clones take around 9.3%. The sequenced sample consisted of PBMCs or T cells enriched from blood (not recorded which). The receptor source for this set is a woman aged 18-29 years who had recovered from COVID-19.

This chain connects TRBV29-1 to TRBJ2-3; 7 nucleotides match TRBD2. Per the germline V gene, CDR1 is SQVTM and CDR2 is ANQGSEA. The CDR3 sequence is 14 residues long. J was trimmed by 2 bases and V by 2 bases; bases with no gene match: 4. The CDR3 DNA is TGCAGCGTTGAAAAGAGCGGGACCACAGATACGCAGTATTTT. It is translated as CSVEKSGTTDTQYF.

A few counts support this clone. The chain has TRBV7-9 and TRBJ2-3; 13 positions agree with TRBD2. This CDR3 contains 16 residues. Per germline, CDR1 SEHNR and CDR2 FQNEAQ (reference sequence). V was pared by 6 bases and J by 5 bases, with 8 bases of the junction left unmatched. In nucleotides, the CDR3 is TGTGCCAGCAGTCAAGGACTAGCGGGAGTTAGAGATACGCAGTATTTT. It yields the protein CASSQGLAGVRDTQYF.

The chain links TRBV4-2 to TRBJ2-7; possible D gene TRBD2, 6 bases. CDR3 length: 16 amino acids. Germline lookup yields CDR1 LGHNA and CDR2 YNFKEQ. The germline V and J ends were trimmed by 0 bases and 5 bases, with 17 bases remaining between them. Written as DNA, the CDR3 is TGTGCCAGCAGCCAAGATCGAGCGGGCCCCCAAAACGAGCAGTACTTC. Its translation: CASSQDRAGPQNEQYF.

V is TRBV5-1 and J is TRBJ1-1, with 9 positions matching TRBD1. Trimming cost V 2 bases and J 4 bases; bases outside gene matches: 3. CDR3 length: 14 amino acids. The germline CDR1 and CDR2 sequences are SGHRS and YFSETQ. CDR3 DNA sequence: TGCGCCAGCAGCTTTCGGACAGGGGCCACTGAAGCTTTCTTT. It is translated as CASSFRTGATEAFF.

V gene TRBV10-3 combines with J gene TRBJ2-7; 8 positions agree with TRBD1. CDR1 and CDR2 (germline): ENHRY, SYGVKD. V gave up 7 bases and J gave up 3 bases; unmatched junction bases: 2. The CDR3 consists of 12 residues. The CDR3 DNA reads TGTGCCATCAAGGACAGGGTCTACGAGCAGTACTTC. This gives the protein CAIKDRVYEQYF.

CDR3 nucleotide sequence: TGCGCCAGCCTCGGGAGGTACGGCTACACCTTC. This codes for CASLGRYGYTF. The rearrangement joins TRBV4-1 to TRBJ1-2; D is ambiguous. Germline values: CDR1 MGHRA, CDR2 YSYEKL. The CDR3 has 11 residues. Trimming removed 8 bases at V and 8 bases at J, with 12 bases between.

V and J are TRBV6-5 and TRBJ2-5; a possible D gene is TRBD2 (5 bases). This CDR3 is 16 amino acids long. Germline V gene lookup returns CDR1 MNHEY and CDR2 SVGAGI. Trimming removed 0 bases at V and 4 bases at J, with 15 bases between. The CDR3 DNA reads TGTGCCAGCAGTTACTCGACTCCAGCGGCTTCAGAGACCCAGTACTTC. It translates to CASSYSTPAASETQYF.

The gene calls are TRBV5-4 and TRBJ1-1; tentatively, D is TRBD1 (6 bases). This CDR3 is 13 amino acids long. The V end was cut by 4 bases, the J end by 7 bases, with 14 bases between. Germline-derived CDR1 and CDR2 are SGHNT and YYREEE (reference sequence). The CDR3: CASSPTPDSEAFF. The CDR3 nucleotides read TGTGCCAGCAGCCCCACCCCGGACAGTGAAGCTTTCTTT.

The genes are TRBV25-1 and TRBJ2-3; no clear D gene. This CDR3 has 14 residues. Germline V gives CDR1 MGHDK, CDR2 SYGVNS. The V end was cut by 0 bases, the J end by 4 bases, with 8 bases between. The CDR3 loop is CASSEYAAADTQYF. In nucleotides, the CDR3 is TGTGCCAGCAGTGAATACGCGGCGGCAGATACGCAGTATTTT.

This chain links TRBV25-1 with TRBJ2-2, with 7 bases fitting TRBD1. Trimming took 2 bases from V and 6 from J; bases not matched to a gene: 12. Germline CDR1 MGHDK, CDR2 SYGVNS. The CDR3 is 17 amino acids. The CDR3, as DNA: TGTGCCAGCAGTGAACTGGGGGACAGTCGATTGGCCGGGGAGCTGTTTTTT. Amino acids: CASSELGDSRLAGELFF.

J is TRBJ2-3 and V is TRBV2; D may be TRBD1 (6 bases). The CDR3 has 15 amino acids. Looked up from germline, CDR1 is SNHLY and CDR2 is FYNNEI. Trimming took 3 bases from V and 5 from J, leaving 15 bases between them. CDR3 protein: CASSDVPQGGDTQYF. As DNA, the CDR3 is TGTGCCAGCAGTGATGTGCCCCAAGGGGGAGATACGCAGTATTTT.

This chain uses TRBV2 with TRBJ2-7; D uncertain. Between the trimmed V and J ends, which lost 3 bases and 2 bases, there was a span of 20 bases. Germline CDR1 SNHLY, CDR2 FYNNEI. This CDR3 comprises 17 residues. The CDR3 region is CASSENPGAAQPYEQYF. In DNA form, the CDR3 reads TGTGCCAGCAGTGAGAATCCGGGTGCTGCCCAGCCCTACGAGCAGTACTTC.

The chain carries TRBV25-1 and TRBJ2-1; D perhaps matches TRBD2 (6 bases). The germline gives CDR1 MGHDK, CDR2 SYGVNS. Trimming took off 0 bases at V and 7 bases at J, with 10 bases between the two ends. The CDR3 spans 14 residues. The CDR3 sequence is CASSEYKGRNEQFF. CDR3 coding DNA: TGTGCCAGCAGTGAATATAAGGGGAGGAATGAGCAGTTCTTC. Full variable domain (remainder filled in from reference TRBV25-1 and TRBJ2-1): EADIYQTPRYLVIGTGKKITLECSQTMGHDKMYWYQQDPGMELHLIHYSYGVNSTEKGDLSSESTVSRIRTEHFPLTLESARPSHTSQYLCASSEYKGRNEQFFGPGTRLTVL.

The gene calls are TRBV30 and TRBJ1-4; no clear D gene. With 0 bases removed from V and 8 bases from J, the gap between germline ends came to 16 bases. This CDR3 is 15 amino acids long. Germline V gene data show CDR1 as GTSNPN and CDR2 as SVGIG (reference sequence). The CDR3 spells CAWSVLTGSPEKLFF. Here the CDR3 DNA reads TGTGCCTGGAGTGTACTGACCGGGTCACCCGAAAAACTGTTTTTT.

CDR3 DNA sequence: TGTGCCAGCAGTGAAGAGGAGGAGGCCGTCACTGAAGCTTTCTTT. Translation gives CASSEEEEAVTEAFF. The chain is built from TRBV6-1 and TRBJ1-1; the D is unclear. Trimming stripped 1 base from V and 4 bases from J, with 13 bases between. Germline V gene lookup returns CDR1 MNHNS and CDR2 SASEGT. CDR3 length: 15 residues.

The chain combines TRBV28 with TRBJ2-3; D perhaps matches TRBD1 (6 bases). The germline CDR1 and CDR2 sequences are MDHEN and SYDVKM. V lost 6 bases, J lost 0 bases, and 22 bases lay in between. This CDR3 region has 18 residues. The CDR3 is CASRPWQGWSESTDTQYF. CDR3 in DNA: TGTGCCAGCAGGCCCTGGCAGGGGTGGTCCGAGAGCACAGATACGCAGTATTTT.

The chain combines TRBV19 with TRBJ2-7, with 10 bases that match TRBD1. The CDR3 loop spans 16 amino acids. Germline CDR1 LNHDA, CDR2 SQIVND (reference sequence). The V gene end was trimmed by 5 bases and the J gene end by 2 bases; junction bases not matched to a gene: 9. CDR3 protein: CASSRNGDRGTYEQYF. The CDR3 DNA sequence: TGTGCCAGTAGTCGCAACGGGGACAGGGGCACCTACGAGCAGTACTTC.

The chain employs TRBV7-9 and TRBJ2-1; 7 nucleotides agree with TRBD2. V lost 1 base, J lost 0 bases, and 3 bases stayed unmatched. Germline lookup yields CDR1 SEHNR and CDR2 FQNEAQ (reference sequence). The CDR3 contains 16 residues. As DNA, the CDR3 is TGTGCCAGCAGCTTAGTCGGCGGGAGCTCCTACAATGAGCAGTTCTTC. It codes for CASSLVGGSSYNEQFF.

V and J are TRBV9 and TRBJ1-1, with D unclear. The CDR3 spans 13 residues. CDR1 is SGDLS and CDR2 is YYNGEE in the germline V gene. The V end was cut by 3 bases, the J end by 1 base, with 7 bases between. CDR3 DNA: TGTGCCAGCAGCGATTCGGGGAACACTGAAGCTTTCTTT. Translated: CASSDSGNTEAFF.

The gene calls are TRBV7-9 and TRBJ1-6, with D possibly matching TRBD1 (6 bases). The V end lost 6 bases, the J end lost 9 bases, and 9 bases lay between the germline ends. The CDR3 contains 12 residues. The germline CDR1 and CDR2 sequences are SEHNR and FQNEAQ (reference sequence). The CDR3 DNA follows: TGTGCCAGCAGGCTGGACAGTTCACCCCTCCACTTT. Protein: CASRLDSSPLHF.

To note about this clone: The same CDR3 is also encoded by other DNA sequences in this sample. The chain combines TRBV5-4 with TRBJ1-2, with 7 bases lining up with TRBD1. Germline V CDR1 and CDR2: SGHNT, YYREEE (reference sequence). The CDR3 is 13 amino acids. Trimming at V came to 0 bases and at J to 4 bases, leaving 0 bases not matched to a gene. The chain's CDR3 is CASSLDRGYGYTF. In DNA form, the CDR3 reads TGTGCCAGCAGCTTGGACAGGGGCTATGGCTACACCTTC.

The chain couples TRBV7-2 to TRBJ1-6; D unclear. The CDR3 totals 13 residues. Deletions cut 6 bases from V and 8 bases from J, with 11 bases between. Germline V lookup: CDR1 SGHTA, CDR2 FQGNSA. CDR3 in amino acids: CASRFSLDSPLHF. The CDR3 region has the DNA TGTGCCAGCAGGTTTTCCCTAGATTCACCCCTCCACTTT.

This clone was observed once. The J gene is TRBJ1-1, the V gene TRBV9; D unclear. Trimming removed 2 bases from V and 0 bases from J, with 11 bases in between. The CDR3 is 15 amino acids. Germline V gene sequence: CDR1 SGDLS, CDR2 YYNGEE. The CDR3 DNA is TGTGCCAGCAGCGTCTTTGAGGGTCTGAACACTGAAGCTTTCTTT. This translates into CASSVFEGLNTEAFF.

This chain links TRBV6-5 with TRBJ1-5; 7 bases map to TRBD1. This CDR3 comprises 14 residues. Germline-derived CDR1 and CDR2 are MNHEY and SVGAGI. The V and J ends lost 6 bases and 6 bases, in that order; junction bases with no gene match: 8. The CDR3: CASRGDRDSQPQHF. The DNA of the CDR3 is TGTGCCAGCAGGGGCGATAGGGACAGTCAGCCCCAGCATTTT.

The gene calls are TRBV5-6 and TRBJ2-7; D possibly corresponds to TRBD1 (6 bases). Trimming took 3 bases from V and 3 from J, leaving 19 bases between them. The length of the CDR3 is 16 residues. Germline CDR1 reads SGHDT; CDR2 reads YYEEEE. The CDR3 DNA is TGTGCCAGCAGCTGGGCGTCGGGTTTACAGGGCTACGAGCAGTACTTC. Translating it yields CASSWASGLQGYEQYF.

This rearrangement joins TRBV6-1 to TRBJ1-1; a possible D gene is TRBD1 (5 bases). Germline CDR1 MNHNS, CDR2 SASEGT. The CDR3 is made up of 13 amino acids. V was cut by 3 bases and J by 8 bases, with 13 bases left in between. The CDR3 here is CASSEWAGGEAFF. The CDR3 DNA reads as TGTGCCAGCAGTGAGTGGGCTGGGGGGGAAGCTTTCTTT.

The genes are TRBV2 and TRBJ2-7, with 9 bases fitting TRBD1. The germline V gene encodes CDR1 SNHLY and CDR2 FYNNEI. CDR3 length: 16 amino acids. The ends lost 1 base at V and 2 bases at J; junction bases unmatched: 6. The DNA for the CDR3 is TGTGCCAGCAGTGAAGAGCCGGGACAGGGCGCCTACGAGCAGTACTTC. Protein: CASSEEPGQGAYEQYF.

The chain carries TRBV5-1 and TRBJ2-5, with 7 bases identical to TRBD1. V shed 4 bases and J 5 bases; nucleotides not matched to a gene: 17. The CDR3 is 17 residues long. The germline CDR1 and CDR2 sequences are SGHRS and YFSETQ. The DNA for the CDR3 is TGCGCCAGCAGCCTCGGAAGGACAGGAGACAGGCCGGAGACCCAGTACTTC. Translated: CASSLGRTGDRPETQYF. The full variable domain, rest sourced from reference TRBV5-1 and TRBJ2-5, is KAGVTQTPRYLIKTRGQQVTLSCSPISGHRSVSWYQQTPGQGLQFLFEYFSETQRNKGNFPGRFSGRQFSNSRSEMNVSTLELGDSALYLCASSLGRTGDRPETQYFGPGTRLLVL.